Given below is one T cell receptor (beta chain) in context. Its antigen is currently unknown. This entry comes from a study of T cell repertoires in cytomegalovirus infection. At the level of the study: Signatures in public TCR beta sequences pointed to both CMV infection and matching HLA type.

From the reads, TCRdb called clonotypes with MiXCR, one entry per CDR3 protein. The profile shows approximately 100,000 distinct CDR3 sequences, around 28% of them singletons. Study-level findings and limits: The response measured ex vivo was dominated by TCR beta clonotypes (HLA-C-restricted and CMV-specific).

The germline gives CDR1 DFQATT, CDR2 SNEGSKA (reference sequence). CDR3 length: 14 amino acids. Trimming took 6 bases from V and 1 from J; bases not matched to a gene: 6. The specimen was CD8+ T cells from cultured PBMCs, collected from culture after CMV antigen stimulation. This TCR came from a human donor in good health (CMV status not recorded). Some clones in this sample may be carry-over from other donors' samples. This chain links TRBV20-1 with TRBJ1-5; 7 bases align to TRBD1. CDR3 DNA: TGCAGTGCGTACGAGACAGGGAGCAATCAGCCCCAGCATTTT. Protein: CSAYETGSNQPQHF.